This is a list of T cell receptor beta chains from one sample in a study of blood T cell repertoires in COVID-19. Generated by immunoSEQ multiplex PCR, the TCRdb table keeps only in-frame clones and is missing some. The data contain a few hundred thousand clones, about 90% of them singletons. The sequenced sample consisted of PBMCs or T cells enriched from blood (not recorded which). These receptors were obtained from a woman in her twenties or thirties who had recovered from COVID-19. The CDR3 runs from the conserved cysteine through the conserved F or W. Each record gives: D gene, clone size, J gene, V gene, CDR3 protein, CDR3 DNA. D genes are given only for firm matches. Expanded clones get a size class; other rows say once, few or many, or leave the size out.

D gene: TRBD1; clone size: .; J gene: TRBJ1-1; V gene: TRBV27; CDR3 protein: CASRTPPAAGTGGEEAFF; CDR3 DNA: TGTGCCAGCAGAACCCCCCCCGCTGCCGGGACAGGGGGCGAGGAAGCTTTCTTT
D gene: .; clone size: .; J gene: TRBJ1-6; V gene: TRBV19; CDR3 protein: CASSMSPRSSYNSPLHF; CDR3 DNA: TGTGCCAGTAGTATGAGTCCGAGGAGCTCCTATAATTCACCCCTCCACTTT
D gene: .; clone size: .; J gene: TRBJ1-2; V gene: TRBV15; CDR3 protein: CATSRDTGMGYGYTF; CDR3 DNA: TGTGCCACCAGCAGAGATACAGGGATGGGCTATGGCTACACCTTC
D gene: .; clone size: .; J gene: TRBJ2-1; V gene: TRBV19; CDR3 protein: CASSIRGDAGPTYNEQFF; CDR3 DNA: TGTGCCAGTAGTATAAGGGGTGACGCGGGGCCTACCTACAATGAGCAGTTCTTC
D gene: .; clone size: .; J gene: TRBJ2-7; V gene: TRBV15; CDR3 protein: CATSRDGSSYEQYF; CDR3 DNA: TGTGCCACCAGCAGAGATGGCAGCTCCTACGAGCAGTACTTC
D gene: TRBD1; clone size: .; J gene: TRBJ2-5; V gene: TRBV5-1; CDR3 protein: CASSLTGGAGVGETQYF; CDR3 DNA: TGCGCCAGCAGCTTGACAGGGGGCGCGGGGGTCGGGGAGACCCAGTACTTC
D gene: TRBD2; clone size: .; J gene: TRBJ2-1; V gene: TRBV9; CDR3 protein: CASSVGTSGNEQFF; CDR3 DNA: TGTGCCAGCAGCGTAGGGACTAGCGGCAATGAGCAGTTCTTC
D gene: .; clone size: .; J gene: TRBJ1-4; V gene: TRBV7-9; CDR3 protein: CASSHRETSEKLFF; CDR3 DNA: TGTGCCAGCAGCCACAGGGAAACGAGTGAAAAACTGTTTTTT
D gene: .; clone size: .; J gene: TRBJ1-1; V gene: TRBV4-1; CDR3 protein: CASSPHLGNTEAFF; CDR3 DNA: TGCGCCAGCAGCCCCCACCTCGGGAACACTGAAGCTTTCTTT
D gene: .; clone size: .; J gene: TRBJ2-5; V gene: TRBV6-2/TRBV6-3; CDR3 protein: CASSYSGRGYQETQYF; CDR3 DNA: TGTGCCAGCAGTTACTCTGGGCGGGGCTACCAAGAGACCCAGTACTTC
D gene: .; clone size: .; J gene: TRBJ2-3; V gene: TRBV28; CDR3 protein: CATRKGATDTQYF; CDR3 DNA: TGTGCCACCCGGAAAGGGGCAACAGATACGCAGTATTTT
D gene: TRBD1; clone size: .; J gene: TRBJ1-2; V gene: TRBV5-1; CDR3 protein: CASRPGQGHGYTF; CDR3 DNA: TGCGCCAGCAGACCCGGACAGGGCCATGGCTACACCTTC
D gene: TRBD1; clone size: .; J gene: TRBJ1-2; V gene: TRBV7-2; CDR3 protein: CASSLLGQFGYTF; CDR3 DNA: TGTGCCAGCAGCTTGTTGGGACAGTTTGGCTACACCTTC
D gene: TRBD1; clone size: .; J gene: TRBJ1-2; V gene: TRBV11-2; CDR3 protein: CASSAARTGENYGYTF; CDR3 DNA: TGTGCCAGCAGCGCAGCCAGGACAGGAGAGAACTATGGCTACACCTTC
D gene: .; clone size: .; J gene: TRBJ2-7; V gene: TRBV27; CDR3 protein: CASSTGPPYYEQYF; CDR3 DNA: TGTGCCAGCAGTACAGGGCCTCCCTACTACGAGCAGTACTTC
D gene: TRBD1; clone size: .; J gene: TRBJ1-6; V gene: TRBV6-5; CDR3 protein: CASSSGGNNSPLHF; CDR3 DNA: TGTGCCAGCAGTTCAGGGGGCAATAATTCACCCCTCCACTTT
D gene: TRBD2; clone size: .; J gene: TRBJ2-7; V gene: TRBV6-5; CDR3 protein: CASGTLAGTYEQYF; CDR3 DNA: TGTGCCAGCGGTACACTAGCGGGGACCTACGAGCAGTACTTC
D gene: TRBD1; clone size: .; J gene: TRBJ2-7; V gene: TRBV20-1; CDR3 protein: CSASLQGAYEQYF; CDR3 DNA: TGCAGTGCTAGTTTGCAGGGGGCCTACGAGCAGTACTTC
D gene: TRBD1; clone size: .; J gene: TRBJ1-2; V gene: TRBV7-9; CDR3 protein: CASSGTGLGGYTF; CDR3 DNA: TGTGCCAGCAGCGGGACAGGTCTCGGTGGCTACACCTTC
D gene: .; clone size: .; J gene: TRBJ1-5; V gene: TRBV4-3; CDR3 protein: CASSPSRWGGQPQHF; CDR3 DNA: TGCGCCAGCAGCCCCTCGAGGTGGGGGGGCCAGCCCCAGCATTTT
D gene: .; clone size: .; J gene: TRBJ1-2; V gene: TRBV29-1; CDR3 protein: CSAGSGNYGYTF; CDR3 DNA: TGCAGCGCCGGGTCCGGTAACTATGGCTACACCTTC
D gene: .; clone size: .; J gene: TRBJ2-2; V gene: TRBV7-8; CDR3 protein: CASSLGSGVSTGELFF; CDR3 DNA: TGTGCCAGCAGCTTAGGTTCGGGGGTGAGCACCGGGGAGCTGTTTTTT
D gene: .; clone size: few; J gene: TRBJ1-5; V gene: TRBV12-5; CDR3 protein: CASGHRVGQPQHF; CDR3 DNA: TGTGCTAGTGGACACAGGGTGGGGCAGCCCCAGCATTTT
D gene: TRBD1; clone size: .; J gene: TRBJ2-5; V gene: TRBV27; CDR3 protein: CASSLYYRGRGETQYF; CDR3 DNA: TGTGCCAGCAGTTTATACTACAGGGGGCGCGGAGAGACCCAGTACTTC
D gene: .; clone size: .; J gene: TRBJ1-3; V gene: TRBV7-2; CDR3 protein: CASSLRETGNTIYF; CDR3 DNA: TGTGCCAGCAGCTTACGAGAGACTGGAAACACCATATATTTT